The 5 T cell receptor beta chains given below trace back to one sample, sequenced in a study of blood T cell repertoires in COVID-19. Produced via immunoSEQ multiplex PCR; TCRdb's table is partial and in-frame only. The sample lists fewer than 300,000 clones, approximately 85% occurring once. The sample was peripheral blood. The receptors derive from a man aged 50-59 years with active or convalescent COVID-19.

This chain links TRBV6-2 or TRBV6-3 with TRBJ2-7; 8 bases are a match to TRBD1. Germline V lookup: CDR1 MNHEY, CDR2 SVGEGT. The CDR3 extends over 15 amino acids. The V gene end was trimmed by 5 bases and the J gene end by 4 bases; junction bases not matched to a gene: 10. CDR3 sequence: CASSTTGQAYYEQYF. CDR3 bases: TGTGCCAGCAGTACAACGGGACAGGCGTATTACGAGCAGTACTTC.

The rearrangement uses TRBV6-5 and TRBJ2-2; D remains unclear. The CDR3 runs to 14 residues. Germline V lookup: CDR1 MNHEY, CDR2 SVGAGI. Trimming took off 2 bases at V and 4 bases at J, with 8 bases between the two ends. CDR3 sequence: CASSYTRGTGELFF. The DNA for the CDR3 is TGTGCCAGCAGTTACACCCGCGGCACCGGGGAGCTGTTTTTT.

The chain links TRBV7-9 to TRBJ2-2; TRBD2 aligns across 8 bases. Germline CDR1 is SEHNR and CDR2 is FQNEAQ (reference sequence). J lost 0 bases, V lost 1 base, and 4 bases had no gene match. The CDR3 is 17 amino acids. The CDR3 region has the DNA TGTGCCAGCAGCTTAGGGCTAGCGGGTACGAACACCGGGGAGCTGTTTTTT. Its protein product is CASSLGLAGTNTGELFF.

As DNA, the CDR3 is TGCGCCAGCAGCCAAGAAGGGGGTTGGCAGCCCCAGCATTTT. Translated: CASSQEGGWQPQHF. V is TRBV4-1 and J is TRBJ1-5; TRBD1 is a possible D gene (6 bases). The germline V gene has CDR1 MGHRA and CDR2 YSYEKL. The CDR3 is 14 amino acids. Trimming removed 0 bases at V and 7 bases at J, with 10 bases between.

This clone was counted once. For the CDR3, the DNA is TGTGCCACTCGGGGTGGACTGCAACAAGAGACCCAGTACTTC. Translated: CATRGGLQQETQYF. The J gene is TRBJ2-5, the V gene TRBV15, with D perhaps TRBD2 (5 bases). Germline-derived CDR1 and CDR2 are LNHNV and YYDKDF (reference sequence). V was shortened by 9 bases and J by 2 bases, with 16 bases between the two germline ends. The CDR3 is 14 residues long.